Presented here are 3 T cell receptor beta chains from one specimen sequenced in a study of T-cell reconstitution after alpha-beta-depleted transplantation in children. Unique molecular identifiers tagged the TCRbeta library. TCRdb processed the PCR reads anew with MiXCR; each CDR3 protein has one entry. The sample holds 350,000 to 450,000 distinct CDR3 sequences; roughly 20% are singletons and the top ten take 3% to 4.5%. Material: PBMCs from the stem cell graft donor, obtained from the stem cell graft. Source of these receptors: a human donor who donated a stem cell graft to a child with acute myeloid leukemia.

The V gene is TRBV4-1, the J gene TRBJ1-1; D is perhaps TRBD1 (5 bases). The germline V and J ends were trimmed by 0 bases and 5 bases, with 16 bases remaining between them. The CDR3 covers 16 residues. Germline V lookup: CDR1 MGHRA, CDR2 YSYEKL. The CDR3 nucleotides are TGCGCCAGCAGCCAAGAGAGGGCGAGGGAGGGGACTGAAGCTTTCTTT. Protein: CASSQERAREGTEAFF.

This chain uses TRBV6-1 with TRBJ2-3; TRBD2 matches at 15 bases. The CDR3 contains 17 residues. The V segment lost 5 bases and the J segment 2 bases; nucleotides outside the gene matches: 5. Germline-derived CDR1 and CDR2 are MNHNS and SASEGT. The CDR3, as DNA: TGTGCCAGCAGTCCCTGGACTAGCGGGGGGGCCACAGATACGCAGTATTTT. It specifies CASSPWTSGGATDTQYF.

The chain employs TRBV12-3 or TRBV12-4 and TRBJ2-7, with 9 nucleotides matching TRBD1. The length of the CDR3 is 16 residues. After removal of 5 bases from V and 2 bases from J, the junction contained 10 bases not matched to a gene. CDR3 nucleotide sequence: TGTGCCAGCAGTCTCCGCGCAGGACAGGGGCCCTACGAGCAGTACTTC. Its protein is CASSLRAGQGPYEQYF.